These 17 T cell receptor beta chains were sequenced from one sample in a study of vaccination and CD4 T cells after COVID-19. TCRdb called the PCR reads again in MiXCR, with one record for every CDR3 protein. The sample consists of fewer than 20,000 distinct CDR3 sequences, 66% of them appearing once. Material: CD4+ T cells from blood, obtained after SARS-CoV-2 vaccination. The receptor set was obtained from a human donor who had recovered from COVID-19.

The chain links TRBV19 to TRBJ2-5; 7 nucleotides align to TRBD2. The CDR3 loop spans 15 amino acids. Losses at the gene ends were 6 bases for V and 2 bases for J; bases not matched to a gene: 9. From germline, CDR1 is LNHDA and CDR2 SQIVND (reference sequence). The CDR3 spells CASSSSGRGQETQYF. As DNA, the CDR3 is TGTGCCAGTAGCAGTTCAGGGAGGGGTCAAGAGACCCAGTACTTC. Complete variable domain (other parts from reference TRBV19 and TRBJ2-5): DGGITQSPKYLFRKEGQNVTLSCEQNLNHDAMYWYRQDPGQGLRLIYYSQIVNDFQKGDIAEGYSVSREKKESFPLTVTSAQKNPTAFYLCASSSSGRGQETQYFGPGTRLLVL.

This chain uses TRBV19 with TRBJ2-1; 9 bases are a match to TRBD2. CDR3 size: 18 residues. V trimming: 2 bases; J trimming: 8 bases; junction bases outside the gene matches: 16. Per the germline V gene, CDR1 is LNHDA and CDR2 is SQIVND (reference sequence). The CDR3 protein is CASSILARAGGPIYEQFF. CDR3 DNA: TGTGCCAGTAGTATACTAGCGAGGGCGGGAGGGCCTATCTATGAGCAGTTCTTC.

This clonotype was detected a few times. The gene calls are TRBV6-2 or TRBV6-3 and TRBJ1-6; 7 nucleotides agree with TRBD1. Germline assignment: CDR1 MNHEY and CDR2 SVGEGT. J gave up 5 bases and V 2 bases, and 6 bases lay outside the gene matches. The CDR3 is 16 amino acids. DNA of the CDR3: TGTGCCAGCAGTTACCCGGACGGGACAGATAATTCACCCCTCCACTTT. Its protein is CASSYPDGTDNSPLHF.

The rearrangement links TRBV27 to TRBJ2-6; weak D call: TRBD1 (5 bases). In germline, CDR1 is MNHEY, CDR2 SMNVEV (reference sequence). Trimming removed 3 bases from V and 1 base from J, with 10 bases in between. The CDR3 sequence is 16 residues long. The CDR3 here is CASSFPRTSGANVLTF. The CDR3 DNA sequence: TGTGCCAGCAGTTTTCCCAGGACATCTGGGGCCAACGTCCTGACTTTC.

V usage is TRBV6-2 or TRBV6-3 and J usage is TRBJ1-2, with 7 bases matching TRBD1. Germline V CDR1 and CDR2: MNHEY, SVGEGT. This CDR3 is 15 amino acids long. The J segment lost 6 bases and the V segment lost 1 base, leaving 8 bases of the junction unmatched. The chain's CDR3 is CASSYFRQGRDGYTF. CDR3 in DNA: TGTGCCAGCAGTTACTTCCGACAGGGACGGGATGGCTACACCTTC.

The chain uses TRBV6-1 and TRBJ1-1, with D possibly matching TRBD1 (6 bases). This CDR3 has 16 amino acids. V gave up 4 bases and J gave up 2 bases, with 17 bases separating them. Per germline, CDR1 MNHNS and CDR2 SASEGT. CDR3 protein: CASSGRGAVINTEAFF. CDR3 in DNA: TGTGCCAGCAGTGGACGGGGGGCAGTAATAAACACTGAAGCTTTCTTT.

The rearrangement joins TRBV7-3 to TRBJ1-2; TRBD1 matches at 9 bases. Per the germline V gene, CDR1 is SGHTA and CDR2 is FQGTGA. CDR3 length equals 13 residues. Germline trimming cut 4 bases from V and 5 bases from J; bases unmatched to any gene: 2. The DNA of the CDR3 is TGTGCCAGCAGCTCGGGACAGGGATATGGCTACACCTTC. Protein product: CASSSGQGYGYTF.

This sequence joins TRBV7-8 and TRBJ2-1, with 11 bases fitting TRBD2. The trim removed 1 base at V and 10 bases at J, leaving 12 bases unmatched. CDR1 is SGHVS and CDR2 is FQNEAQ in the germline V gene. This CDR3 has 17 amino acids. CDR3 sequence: CASSLVLAGGGREEQFF. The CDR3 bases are TGTGCCAGCAGCTTAGTCTTAGCGGGAGGGGGTCGGGAGGAGCAGTTCTTC. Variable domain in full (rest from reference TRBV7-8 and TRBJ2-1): GAGVSQSPRYKVAKRGQDVALRCDPISGHVSLFWYQQALGQGPEFLTYFQNEAQLDKSGLPSDRFFAERPEGSVSTLKIQRTQQEDSAVYLCASSLVLAGGGREEQFFGPGTRLTVL.

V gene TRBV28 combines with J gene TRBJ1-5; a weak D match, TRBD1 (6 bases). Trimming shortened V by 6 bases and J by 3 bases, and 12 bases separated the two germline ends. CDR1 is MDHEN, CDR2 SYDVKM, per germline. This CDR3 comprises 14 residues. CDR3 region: CASRGALSNQPQHF. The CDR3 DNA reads TGTGCCAGCAGGGGGGCCTTGTCCAATCAGCCCCAGCATTTT.

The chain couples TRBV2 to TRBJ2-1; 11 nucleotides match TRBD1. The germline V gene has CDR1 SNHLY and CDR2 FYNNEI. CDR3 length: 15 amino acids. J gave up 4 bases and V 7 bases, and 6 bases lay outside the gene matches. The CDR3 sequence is CASTSGTGGYNEQFF. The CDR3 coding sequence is TGTGCCAGCACTTCCGGGACAGGGGGATACAATGAGCAGTTCTTC.

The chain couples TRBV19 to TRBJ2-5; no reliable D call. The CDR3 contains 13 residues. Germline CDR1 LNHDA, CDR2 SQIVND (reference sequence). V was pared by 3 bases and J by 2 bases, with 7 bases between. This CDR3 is CASSMNRQETQYF. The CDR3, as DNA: TGTGCCAGTAGTATGAATCGGCAAGAGACCCAGTACTTC.

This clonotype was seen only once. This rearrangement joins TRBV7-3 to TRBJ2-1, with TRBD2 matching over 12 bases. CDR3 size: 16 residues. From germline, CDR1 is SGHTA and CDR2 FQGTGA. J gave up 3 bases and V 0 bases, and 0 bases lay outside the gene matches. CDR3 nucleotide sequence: TGTGCCAGCAGCTTAACGACTAGCGGGGGCTACAATGAGCAGTTCTTC. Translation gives CASSLTTSGGYNEQFF.

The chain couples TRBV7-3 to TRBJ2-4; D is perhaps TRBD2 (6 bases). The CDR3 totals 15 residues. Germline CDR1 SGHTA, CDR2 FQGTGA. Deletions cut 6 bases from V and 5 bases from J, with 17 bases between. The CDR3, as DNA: TGTGCCAGCAGTCACACTATGCGGGACCAAAACATTCAGTACTTC. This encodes CASSHTMRDQNIQYF.

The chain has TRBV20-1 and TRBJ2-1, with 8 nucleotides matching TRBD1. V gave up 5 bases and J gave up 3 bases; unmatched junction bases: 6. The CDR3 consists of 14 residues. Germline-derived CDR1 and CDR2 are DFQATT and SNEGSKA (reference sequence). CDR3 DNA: TGCAGTGCTTGGGGACAGGAAAACTACAATGAGCAGTTCTTC. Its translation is CSAWGQENYNEQFF.

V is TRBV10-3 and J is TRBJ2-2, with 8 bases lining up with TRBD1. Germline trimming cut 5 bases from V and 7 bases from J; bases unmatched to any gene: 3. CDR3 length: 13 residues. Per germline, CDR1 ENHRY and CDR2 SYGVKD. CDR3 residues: CAISNDRGGELFF. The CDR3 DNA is TGTGCCATCAGTAACGACAGGGGCGGGGAGCTGTTTTTT.

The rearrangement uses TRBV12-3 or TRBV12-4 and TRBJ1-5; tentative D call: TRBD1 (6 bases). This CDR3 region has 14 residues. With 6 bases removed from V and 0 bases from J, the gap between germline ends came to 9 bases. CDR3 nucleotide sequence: TGTGCCAGCAGCCAGGGGTATAGCAATCAGCCCCAGCATTTT. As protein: CASSQGYSNQPQHF.

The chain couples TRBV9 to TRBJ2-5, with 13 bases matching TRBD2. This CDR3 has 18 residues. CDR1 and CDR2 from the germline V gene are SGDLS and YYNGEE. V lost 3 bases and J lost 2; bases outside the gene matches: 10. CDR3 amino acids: CASSAGLAGVSNQETQYF. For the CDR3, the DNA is TGTGCCAGCAGCGCTGGACTAGCGGGAGTCAGTAATCAAGAGACCCAGTACTTC. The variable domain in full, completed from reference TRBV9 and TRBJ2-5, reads DSGVTQTPKHLITATGQRVTLRCSPRSGDLSVYWYQQSLDQGLQFLIQYYNGEERAKGNILERFSAQQFPDLHSELNLSSLELGDSALYFCASSAGLAGVSNQETQYFGPGTRLLVL.